Listed below are T cell receptor beta chains from one sample, sequenced in a study of T cells after yellow fever vaccination. TCRdb analysed the 5' RACE reads with MiXCR anew, one entry per CDR3 protein. The table has a few hundred thousand distinct CDR3 sequences, around 8.1% seen once; the top ten hold about 16%. Material: PBMCs, obtained roughly 46 days after the first yellow fever vaccination. Receptor source: a man between 18 and 35 years old who received the YFV17D yellow fever vaccine. Both conserved end residues are part of each CDR3. D genes are given only for firm matches. Size values are once, few and many counts, or a class for expanded clones, and some rows have none.

>few|15|NA|TRBV11-2|TRBJ1-5
CASSYRRDNSLPQHF
TGTGCCAGCAGCTATCGCCGGGACAACTCACTCCCCCAGCATTTT
>NA|15|TRBD2|TRBV7-3|TRBJ2-1
CASRRTSGGANEQFF
TGTGCCAGCAGGCGTACTAGCGGGGGGGCCAATGAGCAGTTCTTC
>NA|13|NA|TRBV10-3|TRBJ2-7
CAISAVVGGEQYF
TGTGCCATCAGTGCGGTGGTGGGGGGAGAGCAGTACTTC
>NA|16|NA|TRBV24-1|TRBJ2-2
CAASDRTWTNTGELFF
TGTGCCGCCAGTGATCGTACGTGGACGAACACCGGGGAGCTGTTTTTT
>NA|18|NA|TRBV11-2|TRBJ2-3
CASSLEPLGPTRLDTQYF
TGTGCCAGCAGCTTAGAGCCTTTGGGACCTACAAGGTTAGATACGCAGTATTTT
>NA|13|NA|TRBV5-5|TRBJ2-1
CASSFDWLNEQFF
TGTGCCAGCAGCTTTGACTGGCTCAATGAGCAGTTCTTC
>many|17|TRBD1|TRBV9|TRBJ2-5
CASSERLGRGPIETQYF
TGTGCCAGCAGCGAGCGCCTGGGCAGGGGGCCTATCGAGACCCAGTACTTC
>few|20|TRBD2|TRBV4-1|TRBJ2-7
CASSQGGSGTSGVPPYEQYF
TGCGCCAGCAGCCAAGGGGGCTCTGGGACTAGCGGGGTGCCACCCTACGAGCAGTACTTC
>NA|14|NA|TRBV7-6|TRBJ2-7
CASTPRGDSYEQYF
TGTGCCAGCACCCCGCGGGGCGACTCCTACGAGCAGTACTTC
>NA|16|TRBD1|TRBV7-9|TRBJ1-2
CASSLGDRRKTYGYTF
TGTGCCAGCAGCTTAGGGGACAGGAGGAAAACCTATGGCTACACCTTC
>few|13|NA|TRBV25-1|TRBJ1-2
CASWTGAKDGYTF
TGTGCCAGCTGGACGGGCGCGAAGGATGGCTACACCTTC
>NA|14|NA|TRBV21-1|TRBJ1-1
CASSKARGNTEAFF
TGTGCCAGCAGCAAAGCTAGAGGGAACACTGAAGCTTTCTTT
>NA|16|NA|TRBV10-3|TRBJ1-5
CAISEPGGSSLEAQHF
TGTGCCATCAGTGAGCCCGGGGGTTCCTCCCTGGAAGCCCAGCATTTT
>few|16|TRBD2|TRBV20-1|TRBJ2-1
CSARAPGLAGAGEQFF
TGCAGTGCTAGAGCACCGGGACTAGCGGGGGCGGGTGAGCAGTTCTTC
>NA|17|TRBD2|TRBV14|TRBJ2-3
CASSPKAASGYTDTQYF
TGTGCCAGCAGCCCCAAAGCGGCTAGCGGATACACAGATACGCAGTATTTT
>few|15|NA|TRBV5-1|TRBJ1-1
CASTSEWRENTEAFF
TGCGCCAGCACCTCTGAATGGCGGGAGAACACTGAAGCTTTCTTT
>NA|15|TRBD1|TRBV4-1|TRBJ1-1
CASSQDRTGDTEAFF
TGCGCCAGCAGCCAGGACAGAACAGGGGACACTGAAGCTTTCTTT
>many|15|TRBD1|TRBV5-1|TRBJ1-6
CASSIGTGYNSPLHF
TGCGCCAGCAGCATAGGGACAGGCTATAATTCACCCCTCCACTTT
>NA|16|NA|TRBV5-1|TRBJ1-2
CASSLTNRATNYGYTF
TGCGCCAGCAGCTTGACCAACAGAGCCACTAACTATGGCTACACCTTC
>many|15|NA|TRBV6-1|TRBJ1-6
CASTLDPGWRSPLHF
TGTGCCAGCACCCTCGACCCTGGGTGGCGTTCACCCCTCCACTTT
>many|14|NA|TRBV10-3|TRBJ2-3
CAISDQFGGDTQYF
TGTGCCATCAGTGACCAATTCGGCGGGGATACGCAGTATTTT
>NA|14|NA|TRBV5-1|TRBJ1-2
CASSLEGSSYGYTF
TGCGCCAGCAGCTTGGAAGGCAGCTCCTATGGCTACACCTTC
>few|15|NA|TRBV5-1|TRBJ1-1
CASSLAPDSNTEAFF
TGCGCCAGCAGCTTGGCTCCGGACAGCAACACTGAAGCTTTCTTT
>NA|16|NA|TRBV18|TRBJ2-1
CASSPNPGSSYNEQFF
TGTGCCAGCTCACCAAACCCAGGGAGCTCCTACAATGAGCAGTTCTTC
>NA|12|NA|TRBV3-1|TRBJ2-7
CASSQGGVEQYF
TGTGCCAGCAGCCAAGGGGGAGTCGAGCAGTACTTC